This T cell receptor (beta chain) was recorded in a study of beta chain features in type 1 diabetes. Study-wide background: Age, gender and cell yields were alike across patients and healthy donors.

The ends lost 1 base at V and 0 bases at J; junction bases unmatched: 3. This CDR3 spans 15 amino acids. CDR1 and CDR2 (germline): SGHTS, YDEGEE. In the case of this clone: The antigen remains undetermined.

CD45RO/CCR7/CD25/CD127/CD95/CD27 sorting isolated CD4+ naive, central memory, regulatory and stem cell-like memory cells. Overall study findings and caveats: Individuals with type 1 diabetes displayed fewer insertions and more deletions at VDJ junctions.

The sequenced template was cDNA made from the entire isolated RNA. Roughly 3.5 million reads per sample were averaged for naive, central memory and regulatory samples. The table came from immunoSEQ multiplex PCR; TCRdb's copy has only in-frame clones and leaves some out. The sample carries about 930,000 clones, roughly a sixth recorded once. The sample taken for sequencing was naive CD4+ T cells from blood. The chain combines TRBV5-8 with TRBJ1-1, with 7 nucleotides matching TRBD1. This sequence was found in a young woman in good health. The DNA of the CDR3 is TGTGCCAGCAGCTTGACAGGGGATATGAACACTGAAGCTTTCTTT. Encoded protein: CASSLTGDMNTEAFF.